The 24 T cell receptor beta chains given below trace back to one sample, sequenced in a study of blood T cells in healthy people across ages. It was with a sample-barcoded 5' primer and a J-beta primer mix that a second PCR of roughly 6 to 11 cycles was run. Using its own MiXCR run on the 5' RACE reads, TCRdb lists one record per CDR3 protein. The sample records roughly 800,000 distinct CDR3 sequences, 25% being singletons. The same specimen was also included in a second study, on T cells of mothers and their children.

The sequenced material came from blood. These receptors came from a boy younger than 18 in good health.

This clonotype was detected a few times. The chain links TRBV29-1 to TRBJ2-7; tentative D call: TRBD1 (6 bases). Germline V gene data show CDR1 as SQVTM and CDR2 as ANQGSEA. The CDR3 is 12 residues long. V lost 7 bases, J lost 6 bases, and 16 bases lay in between. The CDR3 DNA follows: TGCAGCGCACAGGGACCCCTAACCGAGCAGTACTTC. Translation gives CSAQGPLTEQYF.

This chain links TRBV20-1 with TRBJ2-5; TRBD2 matches at 13 bases. CDR1 and CDR2 from the germline V gene are DFQATT and SNEGSKA (reference sequence). This CDR3 region has 16 residues. V trimming: 6 bases; J trimming: 3 bases; junction bases outside the gene matches: 10. CDR3 loop: CSADGPGLAGKETQYF. CDR3 nucleotide sequence: TGCAGTGCCGATGGACCGGGACTAGCGGGAAAAGAGACCCAGTACTTC.

This clonotype has just a few counts. The chain has TRBV12-3 or TRBV12-4 and TRBJ1-1, with 8 bases that match TRBD1. The CDR3 runs 15 residues. Trimming took 10 bases from V and 0 from J; bases not matched to a gene: 10. Here the CDR3 reads CATRTGKTMNTEAFF. CDR3 DNA sequence: TGTGCCACGAGGACAGGGAAAACCATGAACACTGAAGCTTTCTTT.

The chain combines TRBV30 with TRBJ2-4, with 7 bases identical to TRBD1. With V trimmed by 3 bases and J by 0 bases, 14 bases remained unmatched. The CDR3 is 18 residues long. Germline assignment: CDR1 GTSNPN and CDR2 SVGIG (reference sequence). CDR3 in amino acids: CAWSRAGTDKLAKNIQYF. CDR3 bases: TGTGCCTGGAGCCGCGCTGGGACAGACAAACTAGCCAAAAACATTCAGTACTTC.

Only a few counts were recorded for this clonotype. V and J are TRBV19 and TRBJ2-5; no reliable D call. Trimming left V 5 bases short and J 2 bases short, with 9 bases between. Germline assignment: CDR1 LNHDA and CDR2 SQIVND (reference sequence). The CDR3 has 13 residues. This CDR3 reads CASSWRLQETQYF. The CDR3 region has the DNA TGTGCCAGTAGTTGGCGGCTACAAGAGACCCAGTACTTC.

The chain combines TRBV11-2 with TRBJ2-5; D ambiguous. The CDR3 is 13 residues long. The V gene's germline CDR1 is SGHAT and CDR2 FQNNGV. V lost 8 bases to trimming and J lost 3 bases, with 13 bases between them. CDR3 DNA sequence: TGTGCCAGCTCCTCGGTAGTGGAAGAGACCCAGTACTTC. Protein sequence: CASSSVVEETQYF.

The CDR3 region has the DNA TGTGCCAGCAGCTACACGGGAGGGCCGGGAGATACGCAGTATTTT. Its protein is CASSYTGGPGDTQYF. The V gene is TRBV11-2, the J gene TRBJ2-3; 8 positions match TRBD2. CDR3 size: 15 residues. The germline CDR1 and CDR2 sequences are SGHAT and FQNNGV. The junction had 8 bases not matched to a gene; V was cut back by 4 bases and J by 5 bases.

This clonotype was detected a few times. V gene TRBV6-5 combines with J gene TRBJ1-4; tentative D call: TRBD1 (5 bases). This CDR3 spans 13 amino acids. CDR1 MNHEY and CDR2 SVGAGI come from the germline V gene. V lost 5 bases to trimming and J lost 8 bases, with 12 bases between them. Here the CDR3 DNA reads TGTGCCAGCAGTGGGGACGGGAAGGAAAAACTGTTTTTT. Its translation is CASSGDGKEKLFF.

This clonotype was seen a handful of times. The chain carries TRBV2 and TRBJ2-5; 7 positions match TRBD1. Germline V lookup: CDR1 SNHLY, CDR2 FYNNEI. V dropped 5 bases and J dropped 4; count of bases not matched to a gene: 13. CDR3 length equals 16 residues. The CDR3 coding sequence is TGTGCCAGCAGTTCGGGTCGCGGGCAGGGGGTAGAGACCCAGTACTTC. Translation: CASSSGRGQGVETQYF.

The rearrangement joins TRBV7-9 to TRBJ1-2, with D maybe TRBD1 (5 bases). Per germline, CDR1 SEHNR and CDR2 FQNEAQ (reference sequence). This CDR3 is 13 amino acids long. The V end was cut by 5 bases, the J end by 6 bases, with 13 bases between. This CDR3 is CASSLGPGDGYTF. CDR3 nucleotide sequence: TGTGCCAGCAGCCTAGGCCCGGGGGATGGCTACACCTTC.

This chain connects TRBV28 to TRBJ2-7; 12 bases align to TRBD2. Germline lookup yields CDR1 MDHEN and CDR2 SYDVKM. The CDR3 is made up of 15 amino acids. V trimming: 1 base; J trimming: 7 bases; junction bases outside the gene matches: 5. CDR3 bases: TGTGCCAGCAGTTTATTGGCTAGCGGGAGGGGTGAGCAGTACTTC. Protein sequence: CASSLLASGRGEQYF.

In its sample, this clonotype was seen a few times. The rearrangement joins TRBV19 to TRBJ2-7; D is possibly TRBD1 (6 bases). This CDR3 contains 15 residues. V lost 3 bases and J 0 bases, leaving 12 bases between the germline ends. Germline assignment: CDR1 LNHDA and CDR2 SQIVND (reference sequence). The CDR3 reads CASSIGTGSSYEQYF. The CDR3 nucleotides read TGTGCCAGTAGTATCGGAACAGGGAGCTCCTACGAGCAGTACTTC.

This clonotype was detected many times. V usage is TRBV7-2 and J usage is TRBJ2-1; D unresolved. CDR1 and CDR2 (germline): SGHTA, FQGNSA. The V end was cut by 2 bases, the J end by 9 bases, with 5 bases between. This CDR3 is 11 amino acids long. The CDR3 is CASSLQIEQFF. CDR3 sequence (DNA): TGTGCCAGCAGCTTACAGATTGAGCAGTTCTTC.

The chain couples TRBV27 to TRBJ2-5, with unresolved D. V shed 0 bases and J shed 4 bases, with 12 bases lying between them. In germline, CDR1 is MNHEY, CDR2 SMNVEV (reference sequence). The CDR3 length is 15 residues. The CDR3 DNA follows: TGTGCCAGCAGTTTATCGGCCGCGGTCGGAGAGACCCAGTACTTC. Encoded protein: CASSLSAAVGETQYF.

This chain connects TRBV7-2 to TRBJ2-1; D unclear. CDR1 SGHTA and CDR2 FQGNSA come from the germline V gene. The ends were cut back, 6 bases at V and 7 bases at J, with 16 bases in the middle. This CDR3 is built from 14 residues. CDR3 sequence (DNA): TGTGCCAGCAGGTCCTTCGGTGGCCGAAATGAGCAGTTCTTC. As protein: CASRSFGGRNEQFF.

This clonotype has just a few counts. CDR3 protein: CASSDTRGSDEQFF. In nucleotides, the CDR3 is TGTGCCAGCAGTGACACCAGGGGCAGCGATGAGCAGTTCTTC. The V call is TRBV25-1, the J call TRBJ2-1; TRBD1 is a possible D gene (6 bases). Trimming took off 3 bases at V and 8 bases at J, with 14 bases between the two ends. The germline gives CDR1 MGHDK, CDR2 SYGVNS. CDR3 length equals 14 residues.

This clonotype was counted between two and nine times. At one boundary the junction diverges from the germline segment, which might be a read error. The chain has TRBV7-2 and TRBJ2-5, with 12 nucleotides matching TRBD2. This CDR3 spans 15 amino acids. Germline-derived CDR1 and CDR2 are SGHTA and FQGNSA. The CDR3 spells CASNQLAGGLETQHF. The CDR3 region has the DNA TGTGCCAGCAACCAACTAGCGGGAGGTTTAGAGACCCAGCACTTC.

This clonotype appeared a few times. The CDR3 protein is CASSIGQGLDQPQHF. The CDR3 bases are TGTGCCAGTAGTATTGGACAGGGCCTGGATCAGCCCCAGCATTTT. The V gene is TRBV19, the J gene TRBJ1-5, with TRBD1 matching 8 bases. There are 15 residues in the CDR3. V shed 3 bases, J shed 5 bases, and the junction held 6 bases outside the gene matches. CDR1 is LNHDA, CDR2 SQIVND, per germline (reference sequence). The variable domain in full, with the rest retrieved from reference TRBV19 and TRBJ1-5, is DGGITQSPKYLFRKEGQNVTLSCEQNLNHDAMYWYRQDPGQGLRLIYYSQIVNDFQKGDIAEGYSVSREKKESFPLTVTSAQKNPTAFYLCASSIGQGLDQPQHFGDGTRLSIL.

A word on this clonotype: One end of the junction fails to match germline, which may point to a read error. The chain couples TRBV11-1 to TRBJ2-2; 7 nucleotides agree with TRBD1. Germline CDR1 reads SGHAT; CDR2 reads FQDESV (reference sequence). The CDR3 extends over 16 amino acids. The DNA for the CDR3 is TGTGCCAGCAGCTTAGGTGGGACAGTGAACACCGGGGAGCTGTCTTTT. Residues: CASSLGGTVNTGELSF. The whole variable domain, filled in from reference TRBV11-1 and TRBJ2-2, reads EAEVAQSPRYKITEKSQAVAFWCDPISGHATLYWYRQILGQGPELLVQFQDESVVDDSQLPKDRFSAERLKGVDSTLKIQPAELGDSAMYLCASSLGGTVNTGELSFGEGSRLTVL.

In this sample, this clonotype turned up a few times. The chain links TRBV12-3 or TRBV12-4 to TRBJ1-4; a weak D match, TRBD1 (5 bases). V dropped 3 bases and J dropped 7 bases, with 12 bases sitting between them. The CDR3 consists of 14 residues. The DNA for the CDR3 is TGTGCCAGCAGTTTGGGGCAGTCAGTTGAAAAACTGTTTTTT. It yields the protein CASSLGQSVEKLFF.

This clonotype was observed a handful of times. V and J are TRBV7-2 and TRBJ1-5; D remains ambiguous. The CDR3 has 16 residues. Trimming took 5 bases from V and 6 from J, leaving 20 bases between them. The germline V gene encodes CDR1 SGHTA and CDR2 FQGNSA. The CDR3 DNA reads TGTGCCAGCAGCCCCGTGAGAACGGGTACGGGTCAGCCCCAGCATTTT. This codes for CASSPVRTGTGQPQHF.

The rearrangement links TRBV4-1 to TRBJ2-2; tentative D call: TRBD1 (5 bases). Trimming removed 2 bases at V and 1 base at J, with 17 bases between. CDR3 length: 18 amino acids. The germline gives CDR1 MGHRA, CDR2 YSYEKL. The CDR3 here is CASSQSPGPTKNTGELFF. CDR3 sequence (DNA): TGCGCCAGCAGCCAATCACCAGGGCCAACCAAGAACACCGGGGAGCTGTTTTTT.

A few counts support this clonotype. The chain uses TRBV28 and TRBJ2-4, with 14 positions matching TRBD2. Germline loops: CDR1 MDHEN, CDR2 SYDVKM. The CDR3 spans 19 residues. Unmatched junction bases numbered 13, after V lost 3 bases and J lost 6 bases. CDR3 protein: CASSFGPGLAGAVGNIQYF. In DNA form, the CDR3 reads TGTGCCAGCAGTTTCGGCCCGGGACTAGCGGGAGCGGTTGGAAACATTCAGTACTTC.

The rearrangement uses TRBV28 and TRBJ1-3; a weak D match, TRBD1 (5 bases). The CDR3 covers 15 residues. Trimming cost V 4 bases and J 4 bases, with 14 bases left between them. Germline CDR1 MDHEN, CDR2 SYDVKM. The CDR3 DNA sequence: TGTGCCAGCAGTTCCCAGGGATTGCCGGGAAACACCATATATTTT. Protein product: CASSSQGLPGNTIYF. The variable domain in full, completed from reference TRBV28 and TRBJ1-3, reads DVKVTQSSRYLVKRTGEKVFLECVQDMDHENMFWYRQDPGLGLRLIYFSYDVKMKEKGDIPEGYSVSREKKERFSLILESASTNQTSMYLCASSSQGLPGNTIYFGEGSWLTVV.